Presented here are 28 T cell receptor beta chains from one specimen sequenced in a study of siplizumab effects on memory and regulatory T cells. Clones were sequenced by immunoSEQ multiplex PCR, and TCRdb holds only the in-frame ones, with some missing. Of about 100,000 clones in the sample, 91% were seen once. The sample consisted of CD4+ T cells sorted from blood. These receptors were taken from a human donor in good health.

This clone was counted between two and nine times. The V call is TRBV6-5, the J call TRBJ1-1; D gene ambiguous. The CDR3 has 14 amino acids. V gave up 5 bases and J gave up 1 base, with 11 bases separating them. Germline assignment: CDR1 MNHEY and CDR2 SVGAGI. CDR3 region: CASSRHLSNTEAFF. Here the CDR3 DNA reads TGTGCCAGCAGTCGACACCTCTCGAACACTGAAGCTTTCTTT.

The chain has TRBV11-2 and TRBJ2-1; possibly TRBD1 or TRBD2 for D (5 bases each). Germline loops: CDR1 SGHAT, CDR2 FQNNGV. CDR3 length: 17 residues. V was cut by 2 bases and J by 0 bases, with 14 bases left in between. The CDR3 DNA follows: TGTGCCAGCAGCTTAACAACAGCGAGGGGCTCCTACAATGAGCAGTTCTTC. Residues: CASSLTTARGSYNEQFF.

V and J are TRBV5-1 and TRBJ1-1; D is unresolved. Looked up from germline, CDR1 is SGHRS and CDR2 is YFSETQ. The germline V and J ends were trimmed by 1 base and 0 bases, with 10 bases remaining between them. The CDR3 length is 15 residues. Written as DNA, the CDR3 is TGCGCCAGCAGCTTGATCGAGTTCATGAACACTGAAGCTTTCTTT. Encoded protein: CASSLIEFMNTEAFF. Full variable domain (outside the CDR3, taken from reference TRBV5-1 and TRBJ1-1): KAGVTQTPRYLIKTRGQQVTLSCSPISGHRSVSWYQQTPGQGLQFLFEYFSETQRNKGNFPGRFSGRQFSNSRSEMNVSTLELGDSALYLCASSLIEFMNTEAFFGQGTRLTVV.

This chain connects TRBV11-1 to TRBJ2-1; TRBD2 might be the D (6 bases). The germline V and J ends were trimmed by 3 bases and 3 bases, with 12 bases remaining between them. Germline CDR1 reads SGHAT; CDR2 reads FQDESV (reference sequence). The CDR3 is made up of 15 amino acids. CDR3 residues: CASSFSTGLYNEQFF. As DNA, the CDR3 is TGTGCCAGCAGCTTTAGTACGGGACTCTACAATGAGCAGTTCTTC. The whole variable domain, filled in from reference TRBV11-1 and TRBJ2-1, reads EAEVAQSPRYKITEKSQAVAFWCDPISGHATLYWYRQILGQGPELLVQFQDESVVDDSQLPKDRFSAERLKGVDSTLKIQPAELGDSAMYLCASSFSTGLYNEQFFGPGTRLTVL.

This clone was observed a single time. This chain links TRBV6-5 with TRBJ2-5; D is unresolved. Trimming removed 2 bases at V and 4 bases at J, with 8 bases between. Germline CDR1 and CDR2: MNHEY and SVGAGI. The CDR3 covers 13 residues. CDR3 protein: CASSYRELETQYF. The CDR3 DNA is TGTGCCAGCAGTTACCGAGAGTTAGAGACCCAGTACTTC.

This clone was seen a single time. This sequence joins TRBV6-1 and TRBJ1-4; possible D gene TRBD1, 5 bases. V dropped 0 bases and J dropped 7 bases, with 12 bases sitting between them. CDR1 and CDR2 (germline): MNHNS, SASEGT. The CDR3 is made up of 15 amino acids. In nucleotides, the CDR3 is TGTGCCAGCAGTGAAGCCCGGGGGACGGTTGAAAAACTGTTTTTT. Amino acid sequence: CASSEARGTVEKLFF.

The chain employs TRBV12-5 and TRBJ2-5; a weak D match, TRBD1 (6 bases). V lost 1 base, J lost 1 base, and 13 bases lay in between. The CDR3 has 16 residues. The germline V gene encodes CDR1 LGHNT and CDR2 FRNRAP. CDR3 bases: TGTGCTAGTGGTTTGGGAGGACAGTACAGCCAAGAGACCCAGTACTTC. Its protein is CASGLGGQYSQETQYF.

The V call is TRBV14, the J call TRBJ2-3; no definite D call. The CDR3 spans 15 residues. The ends were cut back, 0 bases at V and 1 base at J, with 8 bases in the middle. Germline CDR1 and CDR2: SGHDN and FVKESK. The CDR3 here is CASSQDGRGTDTQYF. In DNA form, the CDR3 reads TGTGCCAGCAGCCAAGACGGTCGGGGCACAGATACGCAGTATTTT.

This chain links TRBV27 with TRBJ2-3; maybe TRBD2 (7 bases). The CDR3 has 13 residues. Germline V gene sequence: CDR1 MNHEY, CDR2 SMNVEV (reference sequence). Between the trimmed V and J ends, which lost 6 bases and 5 bases, there was a span of 12 bases. The DNA of the CDR3 is TGTGCCAGCAGAGAGGGGGGGGTAGATACGCAGTATTTT. Amino acid sequence: CASREGGVDTQYF.

The gene calls are TRBV21-1 and TRBJ2-1; TRBD2, the table's D call, lacks a check against the DNA. TRBV21-1 is a pseudogene. The CDR3 has 13 residues. The CDR3 nucleotides are TGTGCCAGCAGCAAAGATGGCGGGAATGAGCAGTTCTTC. The encoded protein is CASSKDGGNEQFF.

This clone turned up a few times. V gene TRBV28 combines with J gene TRBJ1-5, with D unresolved. Germline V lookup: CDR1 MDHEN, CDR2 SYDVKM. The CDR3 loop spans 13 amino acids. Trimming removed 3 bases from V and 8 bases from J, with 11 bases in between. This chain's CDR3 is CASSFGVLEPQHF. The CDR3 bases are TGTGCCAGCAGTTTTGGGGTTCTGGAGCCCCAGCATTTT.

The chain recombines TRBV11-2 with TRBJ2-1, with 16 bases matching TRBD2. CDR3 length: 17 residues. In germline, CDR1 is SGHAT, CDR2 FQNNGV. V gave up 4 bases and J gave up 7 bases; unmatched junction bases: 7. The CDR3 loop reads CASSSGLAGGPRNEQFF. CDR3 nucleotides: TGTGCCAGCAGCTCGGGACTAGCGGGGGGGCCTAGGAATGAGCAGTTCTTC.

The rearrangement joins TRBV6-6 to TRBJ2-6; D gene unclear. The CDR3 runs to 15 residues. Germline values: CDR1 MNHNY, CDR2 SVGAGI (reference sequence). Trimming removed 2 bases at V and 3 bases at J, with 8 bases between. Here the CDR3 DNA reads TGTGCCAGCAGTTACCTCCAAGTTGGGGCCAACGTCCTGACTTTC. This gives the protein CASSYLQVGANVLTF.

The chain couples TRBV7-9 to TRBJ2-2; TRBD2 is a possible D gene (7 bases). CDR3 size: 15 residues. Germline CDR1 reads SEHNR; CDR2 reads FQNEAQ (reference sequence). The V end lost 3 bases, the J end lost 4 bases, and 12 bases lay between the germline ends. CDR3 residues: CASSFTGGGTGELFF. The CDR3 DNA follows: TGTGCCAGCAGCTTCACGGGGGGCGGCACCGGGGAGCTGTTTTTT.

The rearrangement links TRBV9 to TRBJ2-7, with D perhaps given as TRBD1 or TRBD2 (5 bases each). The CDR3 covers 13 residues. Per germline, CDR1 SGDLS and CDR2 YYNGEE. Trimming removed 5 bases at V and 7 bases at J, with 16 bases between. CDR3 sequence: CASSGGRTLEQYF. The CDR3 nucleotides read TGTGCCAGCAGTGGGGGAAGGACGCTGGAGCAGTACTTC.

The V and J genes are TRBV5-1 and TRBJ2-5; D ambiguous. The CDR3 has 13 amino acids. Germline loops: CDR1 SGHRS, CDR2 YFSETQ. Trimming removed 4 bases at V and 2 bases at J, with 9 bases between. CDR3 protein: CASSRITQETQYF. In nucleotides, the CDR3 is TGCGCCAGCAGCCGAATAACACAAGAGACCCAGTACTTC.

The V call is TRBV20-1, the J call TRBJ2-3; a weak D match, TRBD1 (5 bases). Germline V gene sequence: CDR1 DFQATT, CDR2 SNEGSKA (reference sequence). The V and J ends lost 7 bases and 2 bases respectively, with 7 bases between them. CDR3 length: 11 amino acids. CDR3 sequence (DNA): TGCAGTGGGGGCCTCACAGATACGCAGTATTTT. Protein: CSGGLTDTQYF.

The V and J genes are TRBV28 and TRBJ1-1; D not resolved. V lost 3 bases to trimming and J lost 6 bases, with 8 bases between them. The germline V gene encodes CDR1 MDHEN and CDR2 SYDVKM. The CDR3 consists of 12 residues. The chain's CDR3 is CASSFAGPEAFF. CDR3 DNA sequence: TGTGCCAGCAGTTTCGCAGGCCCTGAAGCTTTCTTT. The whole variable domain, filled in from reference TRBV28 and TRBJ1-1, reads DVKVTQSSRYLVKRTGEKVFLECVQDMDHENMFWYRQDPGLGLRLIYFSYDVKMKEKGDIPEGYSVSREKKERFSLILESASTNQTSMYLCASSFAGPEAFFGQGTRLTVV.

This chain joins TRBV7-3 and TRBJ2-7; 7 positions agree with TRBD1. The CDR3 runs to 14 residues. CDR1 SGHTA and CDR2 FQGTGA come from the germline V gene. Losses at the gene ends were 1 base for V and 3 bases for J; bases not matched to a gene: 3. The CDR3 DNA is TGTGCCAGCAGCTTAAGCAGGGACAGCTACGAGCAGTACTTC. This translates into CASSLSRDSYEQYF.

This chain uses TRBV2 with TRBJ2-7; D is possibly TRBD1 (6 bases). Germline values: CDR1 SNHLY, CDR2 FYNNEI. Trimming stripped 6 bases from V and 2 bases from J, with 11 bases between. This CDR3 is built from 13 residues. The CDR3: CASRPGDPYEQYF. The DNA for the CDR3 is TGTGCCAGCAGGCCAGGGGACCCCTACGAGCAGTACTTC.

The chain is built from TRBV28 and TRBJ1-1; 7 bases map to TRBD1. This CDR3 comprises 13 residues. V shed 4 bases, J shed 1 base, and the junction held 0 bases outside the gene matches. Germline assignment: CDR1 MDHEN and CDR2 SYDVKM. Here the CDR3 reads CASSSGGNTEAFF. DNA of the CDR3: TGTGCCAGCAGTTCAGGGGGGAACACTGAAGCTTTCTTT.

This chain links TRBV18 with TRBJ2-3; 8 bases align to TRBD2. CDR1 KGHSH and CDR2 LQKENI come from the germline V gene. This CDR3 is 14 amino acids long. The V gene end was trimmed by 2 bases and the J gene end by 3 bases; junction bases not matched to a gene: 1. The CDR3 reads CASSPRLATDTQYF. CDR3 DNA sequence: TGTGCCAGCTCACCAAGACTAGCGACAGATACGCAGTATTTT. Full variable domain (outside the CDR3, taken from reference TRBV18 and TRBJ2-3): NAGVMQNPRHLVRRRGQEARLRCSPMKGHSHVYWYRQLPEEGLKFMVYLQKENIIDESGMPKERFSAEFPKEGPSILRIQQVVRGDSAAYFCASSPRLATDTQYFGPGTRLTVL.

This clone was recorded only once. V gene TRBV7-3 combines with J gene TRBJ1-3; D not certain. In germline, CDR1 is SGHTA, CDR2 FQGTGA. The germline V and J ends were trimmed by 1 base and 3 bases, with 7 bases remaining between them. The CDR3 is 14 amino acids. Written as DNA, the CDR3 is TGTGCCAGCAGCTTAAGTGGCTTTGGAAACACCATATATTTT. This sequence encodes CASSLSGFGNTIYF.

The V gene is TRBV18, the J gene TRBJ2-7, with D perhaps TRBD2 (6 bases). Trimming removed 1 base from V and 4 bases from J, with 23 bases in between. The germline CDR1 and CDR2 sequences are KGHSH and LQKENI. This CDR3 is built from 18 residues. The CDR3: CASSPLYLAGHGGYEQYF. DNA of the CDR3: TGTGCCAGCTCACCACTCTATCTGGCGGGGCATGGGGGATACGAGCAGTACTTC.

The chain joins TRBV28 to TRBJ2-7; D gene unclear. The CDR3 covers 12 residues. Trimming removed 5 bases at V and 0 bases at J, with 5 bases between. CDR1 is MDHEN and CDR2 is SYDVKM in the germline V gene. In nucleotides, the CDR3 is TGTGCCAGCAGTCAACACTCCTACGAGCAGTACTTC. Translation gives CASSQHSYEQYF.

This chain links TRBV28 with TRBJ1-2; TRBD1 might be the D (5 bases). This CDR3 has 14 amino acids. CDR1 and CDR2 from the germline V gene are MDHEN and SYDVKM. The germline V and J ends were trimmed by 6 bases and 4 bases, with 15 bases remaining between them. In DNA, the CDR3 is TGTGCCAGCAGCCAACTGGCAGGGATCTATGGCTACACCTTC. Amino acid sequence: CASSQLAGIYGYTF.

The V and J genes are TRBV7-2 and TRBJ2-7, with TRBD2 matching over 9 bases. The germline CDR1 and CDR2 sequences are SGHTA and FQGNSA. The J segment lost 0 bases and the V segment lost 3 bases, leaving 9 bases of the junction unmatched. This CDR3 comprises 17 residues. This CDR3 is CASSFKAGGFYSYEQYF. The CDR3, as DNA: TGTGCCAGCAGCTTCAAGGCGGGGGGGTTTTACTCCTACGAGCAGTACTTC.

The genes are TRBV13 and TRBJ2-5, with a tentative D call TRBD2 (7 bases). The germline CDR1 and CDR2 sequences are PRHDT and FYEKMQ (reference sequence). V dropped 0 bases and J dropped 5 bases, with 13 bases sitting between them. The CDR3 has 15 residues. DNA for the CDR3: TGTGCCAGCAGCTTAGGAGGGGGGGCGCAGGAGACCCAGTACTTC. Translation: CASSLGGGAQETQYF.